This section outlines one T cell receptor beta chain sequence together with its context. This clonotype was recorded many times. Its antigen is still unknown. It has no much larger one-base neighbor in the sample; base qualities were not kept. These data belong to a study of T cell repertoires in cytomegalovirus infection (dated by TCRdb to between 2019 and 2020). A note on the overall study: The peptide stimulations were aimed at well-studied HLA-B-restricted epitopes as well as recently identified HLA-C-restricted CMV epitopes, whose presentation resists viral immunomodulation. Donor HLA type was relevant to the analysis, because carriage of CMV infection together with the matching HLA type was indicated by public TCR beta signatures.

Read against the paper, the sample's treatment or condition label means: in vitro stimulation with specific CMV peptide epitopes to enrich CMV-specific T cells. The CDR3, cysteine through phenylalanine, is 16 amino acids long. Of the read, only the CDR3 DNA is kept; its 48 bases are in frame from base 1. Via the germline V gene, CDR1 is SGHTA and CDR2 FQGNSA. Trimming leaves V shorter by 1 base and J shorter by 3 bases, with the junction holding 5 bases beyond the gene matches. TCRdb records Illumina HiSeq 1500 as the sequencer. The raw public reads went through TCRdb reprocessing: fastp at Q25, MiXCR clone calling, in-frame beta chains kept. Every CDR3 protein is listed once, alongside the most common genes and DNA of its rows. This sample gives hundreds of thousands of distinct CDR3 sequences in total; around 35% of them show up just once. The ten largest clones capture approximately 18% of the sample.

The investigation overall reported the following: Cumulative frequency of public TCR beta family members discriminated carriers of CMV infection plus the relevant HLA type in this cohort and an independent roughly 340-donor cohort. The ex vivo response was dominated by HLA-C-restricted CMV-specific TCR beta clonotypes, and the single most frequent clonotype in two of eight donors was supplied by these HLA-C-restricted clonotypes.

This TCR came from a human donor in good health (CMV status not recorded). Some clones in this sample may be carry-over from other donors' samples. This chain is built from TRBV7-2 and TRBJ2-2; 7 bases in between match TRBD2. Sequencing was performed on cultured PBMCs, taken from culture after CMV antigen stimulation. The sequence in DNA is TGTGCCAGCAGCTTAGTCGGCGGGAGAGACACCGGGGAGCTGTTTTTT. Translation gives CASSLVGGRDTGELFF.